This T cell receptor (beta chain) was recovered during a study of regulatory T cells in long-lasting Graves disease. As to time point: newly diagnosed GD, antithyroid drugs for less than 3 months. Construction of the TCR library relied on RNA isolated from PBMCs. From each patient, around 8.9 milliliters of peripheral blood was drawn and collected into an EDTA anticoagulant tube. With regard to this clonotype: Its specificity is not known.

To make TCR beta libraries, researchers used iRepertoire HTBI primers and Arm-PCR of CDR3 regions. TCRdb recomputed calls from the multiplex PCR reads with MiXCR, one row per CDR3 protein. The sample has 550,000 to 600,000 distinct CDR3 sequences, around 16% seen once. Notes on the study in general: Persistent disease samples used TRBV28, TRBJ1-2 and TRBJ2-5 preferentially.

The V gene lost 3 bases and the J gene lost 3 bases, with 11 bases spanning the gap. The CDR3 totals 13 residues. In germline, CDR1 is GTSNPN, CDR2 SVGIG (reference sequence). The sample also formed part of further work on T cells in Graves' hyperthyroidism and ophthalmopathy. That work states: Patients were excluded for uncontrolled infection, other autoimmune disease, pregnancy or lactation. Blood also carried most thyroid clonotypes expanded above 0.001.

V and J are TRBV30 and TRBJ1-2; tentatively, D is TRBD1 (5 bases). The source was peripheral blood mononuclear cells (PBMCs), collected at new diagnosis, from a patient treated with antithyroid drugs. This TCR was sampled from a man aged 18 to 35 with Graves disease. CDR3 residues: CAWRMTADYGYTF. The DNA of the CDR3 is TGTGCCTGGAGAATGACAGCCGACTATGGCTACACCTTC.